Following are 15 T cell receptor beta chains from one sample sequenced in a study. TCRdb re-derived calls from the RT-PCR reads in MiXCR, one entry per CDR3 protein. The table records about 680,000 distinct CDR3 sequences, over 12% of them present only once. The sample was memory CD4+ T cells from blood. All receptors derive from a female donor in good health, serving as a healthy control.

Many counts were recorded for this clonotype. The J gene is TRBJ1-6, the V gene TRBV7-8, with no clear D. The germline gives CDR1 SGHVS, CDR2 FQNEAQ. The CDR3 has 15 residues. V was cut by 6 bases and J by 3 bases, with 12 bases left in between. CDR3 amino acids: CASRRQGSYNSPLHF. DNA for the CDR3: TGTGCCAGCAGGCGACAAGGGAGCTATAATTCACCCCTCCACTTT.

This clonotype was counted only a few times. The genes are TRBV20-1 and TRBJ2-3; D uncertain. V was pared by 1 base and J by 2 bases, with 10 bases between. CDR1 and CDR2 from the germline V gene are DFQATT and SNEGSKA (reference sequence). CDR3 length: 14 residues. Here the CDR3 DNA reads TGCAGTGCTAGAGGTCCCTTCAACACAGATACGCAGTATTTT. It encodes CSARGPFNTDTQYF.

This clonotype was recorded at least ten times. This chain joins TRBV29-1 and TRBJ2-1; D is perhaps TRBD2 (6 bases). Trimming pared 4 bases from V and 2 bases from J, leaving 12 bases between. Looked up from germline, CDR1 is SQVTM and CDR2 is ANQGSEA. The CDR3 has 14 amino acids. The CDR3 loop is CSVAVAVTYNEQFF. The CDR3 nucleotides read TGCAGCGTTGCGGTAGCGGTAACCTACAATGAGCAGTTCTTC.

The V gene is TRBV11-3, the J gene TRBJ2-1; D may be TRBD1 or TRBD2 (5 bases each). From germline, CDR1 is SGHNT and CDR2 YENEEA. V was trimmed by 3 bases and J by 10 bases, leaving 10 bases between them. This CDR3 spans 12 amino acids. The DNA for the CDR3 is TGTGCCAGCAGCTTCAGCGGACAAGAGCAGTTCTTC. Translating gives CASSFSGQEQFF.

The chain has TRBV7-6 and TRBJ2-7; 8 nucleotides align to TRBD1. Germline CDR1 is SGHVS and CDR2 is FNYEAQ. The CDR3 has 14 residues. V lost 1 base and J lost 6; bases outside the gene matches: 5. In nucleotides, the CDR3 is TGTGCCAGCAGCTTAGGGTTCCAGGGGGCCGAGCAGTACTTC. It specifies CASSLGFQGAEQYF.

This sequence joins TRBV19 and TRBJ1-5, with TRBD1 matching over 10 bases. The germline V gene has CDR1 LNHDA and CDR2 SQIVND (reference sequence). The CDR3 sequence is 16 residues long. The V and J ends lost 5 bases and 5 bases, in that order; junction bases with no gene match: 9. The chain's CDR3 is CASSPGTGESDQPQHF. The CDR3 DNA reads as TGTGCCAGTAGTCCAGGGACAGGGGAGTCGGATCAGCCCCAGCATTTT.

The chain recombines TRBV5-1 with TRBJ1-1; D is unclear. The germline V gene has CDR1 SGHRS and CDR2 YFSETQ. The CDR3 loop spans 13 amino acids. Between the trimmed V and J ends, which lost 4 bases and 0 bases, there was a span of 7 bases. The CDR3 DNA sequence: TGCGCCAGCAGCGGACTGCTGAACACTGAAGCTTTCTTT. Protein sequence: CASSGLLNTEAFF.

This clonotype was seen a few times. The chain is built from TRBV30 and TRBJ1-1; TRBD1 matches 7 bases. V lost 8 bases to trimming and J lost 4 bases; unmatched junction nucleotides: 16. CDR3 length equals 15 residues. Germline V gene lookup returns CDR1 GTSNPN and CDR2 SVGIG (reference sequence). The CDR3 DNA reads as TGTGCCCACTCACGGGAGGGGGCGCAACCCACTGAAGCTTTCTTT. It translates to CAHSREGAQPTEAFF.

There are many counts of this clonotype. The J gene is TRBJ2-1, the V gene TRBV5-8, with D unclear. Germline V gene lookup returns CDR1 SGHTS and CDR2 YDEGEE. The CDR3 length is 13 residues. Trimming pared 2 bases from V and 4 bases from J, leaving 7 bases between. The CDR3, as DNA: TGTGCCAGCAGCTTCGGACCTTACAATGAGCAGTTCTTC. Residues: CASSFGPYNEQFF.

CDR3 coding DNA: TGCAGTGCTAGCTACGGTGGGGACACCGGGGAGCTGTTTTTT. It specifies CSASYGGDTGELFF. The V and J genes are TRBV20-1 and TRBJ2-2; D unresolved. Deletions cut 3 bases from V and 3 bases from J, with 11 bases between. The CDR3 has 14 amino acids. Germline V gene sequence: CDR1 DFQATT, CDR2 SNEGSKA (reference sequence).

This clonotype was detected only once. J is TRBJ2-1 and V is TRBV5-1, with D perhaps assigned TRBD1 or TRBD2 (7 bases each). Germline V gives CDR1 SGHRS, CDR2 YFSETQ. Trimming removed 4 bases from V and 0 bases from J, with 11 bases in between. This CDR3 is built from 15 residues. The chain's CDR3 is CASSQGGYSYNEQFF. CDR3 coding DNA: TGCGCCAGCAGCCAGGGGGGGTACTCCTACAATGAGCAGTTCTTC.

This clonotype was seen only a few times. CDR3: CASSMTAANSPLHF. Here the CDR3 DNA reads TGTGCCAGCAGCATGACAGCAGCTAATTCACCCCTCCACTTT. The chain has TRBV7-3 and TRBJ1-6; tentative D call: TRBD1 (5 bases). The V and J ends lost 5 bases and 6 bases respectively, with 11 bases between them. Germline CDR1 SGHTA, CDR2 FQGTGA. There are 14 residues in the CDR3.

This clonotype was picked up a small number of times. The V call is TRBV7-7, the J call TRBJ2-5; 11 bases map to TRBD1. Trimming cost V 0 bases and J 7 bases; bases outside gene matches: 7. Germline lookup yields CDR1 SSHAT and CDR2 FNYEAQ (reference sequence). The CDR3 runs to 16 residues. Written as DNA, the CDR3 is TGTGCCAGCAGCTTAGCTGGACAGGGGGCCGCGGGGACCCAGTACTTC. This encodes CASSLAGQGAAGTQYF.

The rearrangement joins TRBV20-1 to TRBJ1-5, with 8 bases lining up with TRBD1. The CDR3 spans 16 residues. The germline V gene encodes CDR1 DFQATT and CDR2 SNEGSKA (reference sequence). The trim removed 6 bases at V and 1 base at J, leaving 11 bases unmatched. CDR3 coding DNA: TGCAGTGCCCGTGGACAGGGATTTGTAAGCAATCAGCCCCAGCATTTT. This sequence encodes CSARGQGFVSNQPQHF.

The chain couples TRBV5-1 to TRBJ1-5, with D possibly TRBD1 on 5 matching bases. The germline V gene has CDR1 SGHRS and CDR2 YFSETQ. V was shortened by 4 bases and J by 7 bases, with 12 bases between the two germline ends. This CDR3 is built from 13 residues. The DNA of the CDR3 is TGCGCCAGCAGCCTCCAGGGTCGGCAGCCCCAGCATTTT. It translates to CASSLQGRQPQHF.